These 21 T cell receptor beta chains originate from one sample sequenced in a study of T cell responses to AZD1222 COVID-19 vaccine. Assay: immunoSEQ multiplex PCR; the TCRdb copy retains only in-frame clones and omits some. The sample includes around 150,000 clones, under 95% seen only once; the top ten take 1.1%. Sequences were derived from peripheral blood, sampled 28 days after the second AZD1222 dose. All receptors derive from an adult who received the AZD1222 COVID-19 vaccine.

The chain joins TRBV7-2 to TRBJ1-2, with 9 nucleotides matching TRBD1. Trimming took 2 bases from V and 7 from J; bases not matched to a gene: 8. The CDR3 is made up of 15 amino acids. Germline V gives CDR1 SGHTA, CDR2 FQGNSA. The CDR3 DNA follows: TGTGCCAGCAGCTTAAAACCCGGACAGGGGCCTGGCTACACCTTC. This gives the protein CASSLKPGQGPGYTF.

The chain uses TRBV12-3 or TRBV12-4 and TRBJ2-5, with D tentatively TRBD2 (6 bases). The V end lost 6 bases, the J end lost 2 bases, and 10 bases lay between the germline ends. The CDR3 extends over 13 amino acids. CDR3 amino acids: CASSWEDQETQYF. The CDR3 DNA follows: TGTGCCAGCAGCTGGGAGGATCAAGAGACCCAGTACTTC.

CDR3 nucleotide sequence: TGTGCCAGCAGTTCTAGCGGGGGTACGCAGTATTTT. It encodes CASSSSGGTQYF. The V call is TRBV2, the J call TRBJ2-3; TRBD2 agrees at 10 bases. From germline, CDR1 is SNHLY and CDR2 FYNNEI. There are 12 residues in the CDR3. The ends lost 5 bases at V and 8 bases at J; junction bases unmatched: 1.

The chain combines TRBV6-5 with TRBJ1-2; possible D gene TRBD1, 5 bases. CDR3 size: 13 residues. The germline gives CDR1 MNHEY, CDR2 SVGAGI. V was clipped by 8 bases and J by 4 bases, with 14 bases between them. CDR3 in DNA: TGTGCCAGCGTAGAAACCGGGACCTATGGCTACACCTTC. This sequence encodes CASVETGTYGYTF.

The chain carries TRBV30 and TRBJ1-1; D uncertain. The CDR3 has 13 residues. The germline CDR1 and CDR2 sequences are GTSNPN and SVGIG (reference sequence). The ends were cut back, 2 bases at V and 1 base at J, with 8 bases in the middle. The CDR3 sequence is CAWSTLGNTEAFF. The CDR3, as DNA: TGTGCCTGGAGTACCCTCGGGAACACTGAAGCTTTCTTT. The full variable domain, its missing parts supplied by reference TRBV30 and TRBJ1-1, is SQTIHQWPATLVQPVGSPLSLECTVEGTSNPNLYWYRQAAGRGLQLLFYSVGIGQISSEVPQNLSASRPQDRQFILSSKKLLLSDSGFYLCAWSTLGNTEAFFGQGTRLTVV.

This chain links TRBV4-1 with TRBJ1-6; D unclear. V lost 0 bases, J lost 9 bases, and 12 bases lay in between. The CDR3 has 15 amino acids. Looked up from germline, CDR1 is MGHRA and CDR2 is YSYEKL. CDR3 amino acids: CASSQEPSWASPLHF. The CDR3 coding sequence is TGCGCCAGCAGCCAAGAACCATCGTGGGCTTCACCCCTCCACTTT.

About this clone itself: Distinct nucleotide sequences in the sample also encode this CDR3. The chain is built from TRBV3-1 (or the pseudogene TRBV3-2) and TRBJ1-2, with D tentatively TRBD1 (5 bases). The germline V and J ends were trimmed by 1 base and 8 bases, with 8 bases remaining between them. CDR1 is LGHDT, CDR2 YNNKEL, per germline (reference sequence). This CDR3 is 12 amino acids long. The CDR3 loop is CASSQGGAGYTF. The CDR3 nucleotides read TGTGCCAGCAGCCAAGGCGGGGCCGGCTACACCTTC.

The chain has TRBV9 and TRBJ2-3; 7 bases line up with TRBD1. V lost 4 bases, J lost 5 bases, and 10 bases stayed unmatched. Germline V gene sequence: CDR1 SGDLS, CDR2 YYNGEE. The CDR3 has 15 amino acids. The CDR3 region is CASSSGQFEVDTQYF. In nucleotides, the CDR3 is TGTGCCAGCAGCTCGGGACAGTTCGAGGTAGATACGCAGTATTTT.

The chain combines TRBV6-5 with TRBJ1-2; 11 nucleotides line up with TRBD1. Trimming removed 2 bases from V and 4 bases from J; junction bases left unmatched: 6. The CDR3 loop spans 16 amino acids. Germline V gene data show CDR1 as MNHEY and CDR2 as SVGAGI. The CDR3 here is CASSYIRTGGGYGYTF. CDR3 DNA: TGTGCCAGCAGTTACATCCGGACAGGGGGCGGCTATGGCTACACCTTC.

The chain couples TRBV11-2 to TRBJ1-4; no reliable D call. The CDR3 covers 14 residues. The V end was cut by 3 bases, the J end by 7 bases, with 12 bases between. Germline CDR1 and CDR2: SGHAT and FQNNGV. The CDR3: CASSLISSGEKLFF. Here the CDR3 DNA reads TGTGCCAGCAGCTTGATTTCAAGCGGTGAAAAACTGTTTTTT. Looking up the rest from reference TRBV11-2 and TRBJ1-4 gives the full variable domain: EAGVAQSPRYKIIEKRQSVAFWCNPISGHATLYWYQQILGQGPKLLIQFQNNGVVDDSQLPKDRFSAERLKGVDSTLKIQPAKLEDSAVYLCASSLISSGEKLFFGSGTQLSVL.

CDR3 nucleotides: TGTGCCAGCAGCTTAGGTAGTGGCCAGCCCCAGCATTTT. Amino acids: CASSLGSGQPQHF. The chain couples TRBV11-2 to TRBJ1-5; D is undetermined. The germline V and J ends were trimmed by 1 base and 7 bases, with 8 bases remaining between them. Germline CDR1 SGHAT, CDR2 FQNNGV. CDR3 length equals 13 residues. The complete variable domain, with remaining parts taken from reference TRBV11-2 and TRBJ1-5, reads EAGVAQSPRYKIIEKRQSVAFWCNPISGHATLYWYQQILGQGPKLLIQFQNNGVVDDSQLPKDRFSAERLKGVDSTLKIQPAKLEDSAVYLCASSLGSGQPQHFGDGTRLSIL.

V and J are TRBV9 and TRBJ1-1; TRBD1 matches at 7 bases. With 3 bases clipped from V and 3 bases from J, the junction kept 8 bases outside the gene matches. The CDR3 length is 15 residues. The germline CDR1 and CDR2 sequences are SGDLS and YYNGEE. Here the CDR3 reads CASSASGTEYTEAFF. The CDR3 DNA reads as TGTGCCAGCAGCGCCTCCGGGACAGAATACACTGAAGCTTTCTTT.

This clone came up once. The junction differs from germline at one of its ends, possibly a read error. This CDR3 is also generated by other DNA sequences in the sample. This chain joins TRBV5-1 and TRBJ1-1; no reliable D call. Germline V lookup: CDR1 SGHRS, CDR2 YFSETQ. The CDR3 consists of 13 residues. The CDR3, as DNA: TGCGCCAGCAGTTTGGCAGGGAACACTGAAGCTTTCTTT. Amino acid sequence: CASSLAGNTEAFF.

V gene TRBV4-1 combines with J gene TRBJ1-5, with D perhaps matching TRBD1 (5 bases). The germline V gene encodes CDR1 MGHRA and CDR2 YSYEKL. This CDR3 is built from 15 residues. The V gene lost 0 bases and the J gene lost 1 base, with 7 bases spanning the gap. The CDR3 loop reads CASSQEGLSNQPQHF. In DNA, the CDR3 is TGCGCCAGCAGCCAAGAGGGACTGAGCAATCAGCCCCAGCATTTT.

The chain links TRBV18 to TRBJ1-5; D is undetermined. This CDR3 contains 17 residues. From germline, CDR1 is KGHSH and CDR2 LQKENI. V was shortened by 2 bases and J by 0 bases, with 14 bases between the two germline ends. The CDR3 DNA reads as TGTGCCAGCTCACCAGGAGCCCCACGGGGTAGCAATCAGCCCCAGCATTTT. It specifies CASSPGAPRGSNQPQHF.

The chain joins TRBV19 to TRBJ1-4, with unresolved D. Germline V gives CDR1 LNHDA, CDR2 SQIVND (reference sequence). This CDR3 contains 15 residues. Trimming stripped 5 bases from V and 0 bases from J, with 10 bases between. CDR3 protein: CASSHPRATNEKLFF. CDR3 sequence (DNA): TGTGCCAGTAGTCATCCACGGGCAACTAATGAAAAACTGTTTTTT.

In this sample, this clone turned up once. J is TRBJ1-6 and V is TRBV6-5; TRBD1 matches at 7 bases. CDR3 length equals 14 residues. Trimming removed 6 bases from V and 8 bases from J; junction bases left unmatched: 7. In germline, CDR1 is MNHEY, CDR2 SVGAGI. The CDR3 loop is CASRPTGAYSPLHF. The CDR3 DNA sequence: TGTGCCAGCAGACCCACAGGGGCTTATTCACCCCTCCACTTT.

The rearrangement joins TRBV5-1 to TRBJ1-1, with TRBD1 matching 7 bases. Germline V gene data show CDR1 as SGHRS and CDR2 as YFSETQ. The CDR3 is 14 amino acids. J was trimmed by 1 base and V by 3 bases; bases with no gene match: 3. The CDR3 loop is CASSSGTANTEAFF. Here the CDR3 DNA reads TGCGCCAGCAGCTCTGGGACAGCGAACACTGAAGCTTTCTTT.

The CDR3 DNA reads as TGTGCCAGCAGCTTGAACCCAGGTCCGAACACTGAAGCTTTCTTT. Residues: CASSLNPGPNTEAFF. The gene calls are TRBV5-5 and TRBJ1-1; the D is unclear. CDR3 length: 15 residues. V lost 1 base and J lost 1, with 11 bases in between. Germline V gene sequence: CDR1 SGHKS, CDR2 YYEKEE (reference sequence).

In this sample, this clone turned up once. Written as DNA, the CDR3 is TGTGCCAGCAGCTTAGGGCCGCACGGGGCTGGCACTGAAGCTTTCTTT. This sequence encodes CASSLGPHGAGTEAFF. This chain uses TRBV7-8 with TRBJ1-1; TRBD1 might be the D (5 bases). V was pared by 1 base and J by 4 bases, with 16 bases between. Per the germline V gene, CDR1 is SGHVS and CDR2 is FQNEAQ. The length of the CDR3 is 16 residues. The variable domain in full, completed from reference TRBV7-8 and TRBJ1-1, reads GAGVSQSPRYKVAKRGQDVALRCDPISGHVSLFWYQQALGQGPEFLTYFQNEAQLDKSGLPSDRFFAERPEGSVSTLKIQRTQQEDSAVYLCASSLGPHGAGTEAFFGQGTRLTVV.

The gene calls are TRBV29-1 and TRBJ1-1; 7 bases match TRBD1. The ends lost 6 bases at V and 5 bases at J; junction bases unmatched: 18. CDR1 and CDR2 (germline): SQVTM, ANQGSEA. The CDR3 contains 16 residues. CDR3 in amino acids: CSVCADRVNTGTEAFF. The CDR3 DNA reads TGCAGCGTGTGCGCCGACAGGGTAAATACCGGTACTGAAGCTTTCTTT.